The 6 T cell receptor beta chains below come from one sample, sequenced in a study of T-cell reconstitution after alpha-beta-depleted transplantation in children. This sample's TCRbeta library carried unique molecular identifier barcodes. Each CDR3 protein gets one entry after TCRdb re-called the PCR reads with MiXCR. This table has 190,000 or so distinct CDR3 sequences, about 14% appearing once. The starting material was PBMCs from the stem cell graft donor, obtained from the stem cell graft. Receptors originate from a human donor who donated a stem cell graft to a child with acute lymphoblastic leukemia.

This clonotype was observed a few times. The chain carries TRBV7-9 and TRBJ2-7; unclear D gene. V shed 2 bases and J shed 6 bases, with 8 bases lying between them. CDR3 size: 12 residues. Per germline, CDR1 SEHNR and CDR2 FQNEAQ (reference sequence). The CDR3 sequence: CASSLRAFEQYF. The CDR3 nucleotides read TGTGCCAGCAGCTTACGAGCCTTCGAGCAGTACTTC.

This clonotype was recorded at least ten times. The chain carries TRBV6-2 or TRBV6-3 and TRBJ2-5; 7 bases align to TRBD2. Germline V gene lookup returns CDR1 MNHEY and CDR2 SVGEGT. Trimming at V came to 2 bases and at J to 5 bases, leaving 8 bases not matched to a gene. The CDR3 spans 15 residues. CDR3 bases: TGTGCCAGCAGTTACCCCCGGGGGGTGGAGGAGACCCAGTACTTC. Protein: CASSYPRGVEETQYF.

This clonotype was seen a handful of times. The chain recombines TRBV20-1 with TRBJ2-1, with a weak D call TRBD2 (6 bases). The length of the CDR3 is 18 residues. V dropped 5 bases and J dropped 4 bases, with 27 bases sitting between them. Germline V gene sequence: CDR1 DFQATT, CDR2 SNEGSKA (reference sequence). CDR3 nucleotide sequence: TGCAGTGCTCGCCGGGACTTAGGGAGTTTGGTTGGATACAATGAGCAGTTCTTC. It is translated as CSARRDLGSLVGYNEQFF.

The rearrangement joins TRBV5-1 to TRBJ1-1; D remains ambiguous. V gave up 0 bases and J gave up 8 bases, with 11 bases separating them. This CDR3 region has 13 residues. CDR1 and CDR2 (germline): SGHRS, YFSETQ. Here the CDR3 DNA reads TGCGCCAGCAGCTTGGGGGAGGGCCCAGAAGCTTTCTTT. This translates into CASSLGEGPEAFF.

V is TRBV20-1 and J is TRBJ2-3; TRBD1 aligns across 8 bases. Germline lookup yields CDR1 DFQATT and CDR2 SNEGSKA (reference sequence). The CDR3 runs to 14 residues. V shed 4 bases, J shed 2 bases, and the junction held 5 bases outside the gene matches. This CDR3 is CSAKVTGVTDTQYF. The CDR3 DNA is TGCAGTGCTAAAGTGACAGGGGTCACAGATACGCAGTATTTT.

This clonotype was seen ten or more times. The chain combines TRBV14 with TRBJ1-2; TRBD1 aligns across 8 bases. J gave up 8 bases and V 4 bases, and 15 bases lay outside the gene matches. The germline gives CDR1 SGHDN, CDR2 FVKESK. This CDR3 is 16 amino acids long. The DNA for the CDR3 is TGTGCCAGCAGCCCCCTTTACGGACGGACAGGGAGCGGCTACACCTTC. It encodes CASSPLYGRTGSGYTF.